This T cell receptor beta chain derives from a study of T cell repertoires in ileal Crohn's disease (dated by TCRdb to between 2018 and 2021). About the investigation overall: At the time of surgery, roughly 40% of patients were active smokers, and the median duration of disease was approximately eight years. Surgery was performed for a complication in all patients, with stricturing disease in roughly 61% and penetrating disease in approximately 40%. Postoperative therapy was given to about half of the patients, with thiopurines administered to about a dozen patients and anti-TNF agents administered to 18 patients. A prospective multicentre cohort supplied the 45 to 60 Crohn's disease patients whose TCR repertoires were analysed. The study was conducted in parallel with a multicentre cohort built to find predictors of early endoscopic recurrence after ileocolonic resection. A Rutgeerts score above i0 was used to define endoscopic postoperative recurrence. A total of roughly 170 mucosal samples from 57 patients were sequenced, with samples obtained at several locations on the surgical specimen and at postoperative endoscopy.

V loses 1 base at its end and J loses 6 bases; junction bases beyond the gene matches: 2. Looking up the germline V gene yields CDR1 MNHNS and CDR2 SASEGT. The CDR3 sequence holds 14 residues, the cysteine and phenylalanine included. The DNA shown is the 42-base CDR3, in frame from base 1. Study-wide findings and limitations: Only a subgroup of patients, of unstated size, had mucosal CD4 and CD8 T cells sorted and sequenced. Endoscopic recurrence was linked to a higher percentage of high-frequency clones at surgery, and recurrence occurred in every patient whose clonality exceeded 26.8% (18/57). More high-frequency clones were carried by sorted CD8 T cells than by CD4 T cells, suggesting that mucosal expansions were mainly CD8. Compared with non-smokers, patients who were active smokers at surgery showed a significantly higher proportion of clonal expansions (around 24% vs 18%, p=0.02).

About this clone itself: The target of this receptor is not known. No quality values exist for individual bases; no much larger clone is one base distant.

To be eligible, patients had to be adults with ileal or ileocolonic Crohn's disease and an indication for ileocolonic resection. Whole ileal mucosal biopsies were kept frozen at -80 degrees C prior to DNA extraction. A TRizol-based method was used to extract genomic DNA from the frozen whole biopsies, and the DNA was quantified with a NanoDrop 2000 spectrophotometer. For commercial TCRB immunosequencing, about 500 nanograms of biopsy DNA were submitted for each sample. Adaptive Biotechnology amplified the CDR3 regions from genomic DNA with a two-step multiplex PCR designed to control amplification bias. Primers for every V and J gene segment were used in the first PCR, and barcodes and Illumina adapters were added in the second PCR. CDR3 libraries were sequenced on an Illumina instrument. Processing in the source paper ran as follows. The analysis used both the pipelines supplied by the vendor and custom analysis of the raw data in R/Bioconductor with R version 3.3.0. Clonality, ranging from 0 to 1, was calculated as the inverse of the normalised Shannon entropy of all productive clones. High-frequency clones were defined as the repertoire share of the top 100 clones, retaining only clones passing a 95% confidence test. The Simpson index measured repertoire diversity, and the Morisita-Horn index measured overlap between samples. TCRdb took over this immuneACCESS table, retaining in-frame rearrangements with V and J assigned. Such tables are incomplete; in checked studies, under half of the missing clones stem from an unresolved V gene, and the remainder is unexplained. V and J calls and clone size are copied from that table; D and trimming were computed from the DNA. Counted in this sample were some 27,000 clones; around 77% of them appeared once. The ten top clones hold around a fifth of the sample.

The specimen sequenced was ileal tissue. The chain links TRBV6-1 with TRBJ2-3, with 9 middle bases fitting TRBD1. This TCR was recovered from an adult with Crohn's disease. The CDR3 region reads CASSEDRGLDTQYF. The DNA sequence is TGTGCCAGCAGTGAAGACAGGGGGCTGGATACGCAGTATTTT.